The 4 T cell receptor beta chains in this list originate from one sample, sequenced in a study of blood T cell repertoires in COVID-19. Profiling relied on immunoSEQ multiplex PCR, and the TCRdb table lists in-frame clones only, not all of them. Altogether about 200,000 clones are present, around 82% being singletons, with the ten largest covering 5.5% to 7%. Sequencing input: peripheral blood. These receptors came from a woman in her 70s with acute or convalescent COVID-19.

The CDR3 coding sequence is TGTGCCAGCACCAGGGACTCCCAAGAGACCCAGTACTTC. It encodes CASTRDSQETQYF. The chain couples TRBV2 to TRBJ2-5; weak D call: TRBD2 (6 bases). Trimming removed 7 bases from V and 1 base from J, with 10 bases in between. This CDR3 has 13 amino acids. CDR1 is SNHLY and CDR2 is FYNNEI in the germline V gene.

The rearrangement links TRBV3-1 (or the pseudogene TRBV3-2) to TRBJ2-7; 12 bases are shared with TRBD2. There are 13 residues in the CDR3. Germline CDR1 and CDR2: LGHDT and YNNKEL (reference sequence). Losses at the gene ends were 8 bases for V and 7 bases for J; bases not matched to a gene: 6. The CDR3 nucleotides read TGTGCCAGCGCGACTAGCGGGAGTAGAGAGCAGTACTTC. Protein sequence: CASATSGSREQYF.

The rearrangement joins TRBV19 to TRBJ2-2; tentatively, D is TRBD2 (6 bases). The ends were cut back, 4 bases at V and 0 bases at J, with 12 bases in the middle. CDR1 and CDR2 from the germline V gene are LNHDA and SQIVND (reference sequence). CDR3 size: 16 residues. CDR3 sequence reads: CASSRGGGSNTGELFF. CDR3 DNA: TGTGCCAGTAGTAGGGGTGGAGGGTCGAACACCGGGGAGCTGTTTTTT.

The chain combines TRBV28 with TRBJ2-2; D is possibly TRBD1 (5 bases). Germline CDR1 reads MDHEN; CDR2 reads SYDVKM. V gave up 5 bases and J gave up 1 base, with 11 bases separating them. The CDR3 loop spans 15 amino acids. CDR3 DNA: TGTGCCAGCAGTAAGGGCGGACAGAACACCGGGGAGCTGTTTTTT. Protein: CASSKGGQNTGELFF. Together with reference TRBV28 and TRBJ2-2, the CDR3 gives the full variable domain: DVKVTQSSRYLVKRTGEKVFLECVQDMDHENMFWYRQDPGLGLRLIYFSYDVKMKEKGDIPEGYSVSREKKERFSLILESASTNQTSMYLCASSKGGQNTGELFFGEGSRLTVL.